Below, 8 T cell receptor beta chains from the same sample are listed, as sequenced in a study of CD4 T cells in relation to SARS-CoV-2 and coronaviruses. The unexposed donors gave CD4+ T cells in about 2010-2019, prior to COVID-19. Isolation of CD4+ T cells took place after approximately eleven days in culture. These TCRs' antigens remain unknown. Only in-frame clones appear in the TCRdb table, and some are missing; sequencing was by immunoSEQ multiplex PCR. The sample yields tens of thousands of clones, approximately 76% seen once. Sequencing input: CD4+ T cells from PBMCs, cultured in vitro. These receptors all stem from a human donor in good health.

The V gene is TRBV5-4, the J gene TRBJ1-4; 7 bases fit TRBD1. The germline CDR1 and CDR2 sequences are SGHNT and YYREEE (reference sequence). Germline trimming cut 0 bases from V and 1 base from J; bases unmatched to any gene: 3. CDR3 length: 16 amino acids. CDR3 sequence (DNA): TGTGCCAGCAGCTTGGGACAGGGAAGAACTAATGAAAAACTGTTTTTT. It yields the protein CASSLGQGRTNEKLFF.

The V call is TRBV19, the J call TRBJ2-6; TRBD2 agrees at 7 bases. The ends lost 8 bases at V and 0 bases at J; junction bases unmatched: 7. Germline V gives CDR1 LNHDA, CDR2 SQIVND (reference sequence). The CDR3 is made up of 16 amino acids. The CDR3: CASRPSGYSGANVLTF. CDR3 nucleotides: TGTGCCAGTCGGCCTAGCGGCTACTCTGGGGCCAACGTCCTGACTTTC.

This clone was observed a handful of times. The chain joins TRBV30 to TRBJ1-2; D may be TRBD1 (6 bases). This CDR3 spans 15 amino acids. The ends were cut back, 2 bases at V and 0 bases at J, with 13 bases in the middle. Germline V gene sequence: CDR1 GTSNPN, CDR2 SVGIG (reference sequence). CDR3 in amino acids: CAWSTQGVANYGYTF. DNA of the CDR3: TGTGCCTGGAGTACACAGGGTGTGGCTAACTATGGCTACACCTTC.

V gene TRBV19 combines with J gene TRBJ1-4; D possibly corresponds to TRBD1 (6 bases). Germline V gene lookup returns CDR1 LNHDA and CDR2 SQIVND (reference sequence). V lost 7 bases and J 0 bases, leaving 12 bases between the germline ends. The CDR3 extends over 15 amino acids. CDR3 residues: CASKRQGPTNEKLFF. The CDR3, as DNA: TGTGCCAGTAAGCGGCAGGGGCCAACTAATGAAAAACTGTTTTTT.

The chain couples TRBV6-1 to TRBJ1-1; no reliable D call. Trimming shortened V by 1 base and J by 7 bases, and 10 bases separated the two germline ends. Germline-derived CDR1 and CDR2 are MNHNS and SASEGT. The CDR3 loop spans 13 amino acids. Here the CDR3 reads CASSEVGRHEAFF. CDR3 nucleotides: TGTGCCAGCAGTGAAGTAGGACGGCATGAAGCTTTCTTT.

The chain uses TRBV2 and TRBJ1-5; no clear D gene. With 5 bases removed from V and 9 bases from J, the gap between germline ends came to 11 bases. Germline lookup yields CDR1 SNHLY and CDR2 FYNNEI. CDR3 length: 12 amino acids. The CDR3 region has the DNA TGTGCCAGCAGTTTTGCGGCTTCGCCCCAGCATTTT. As protein: CASSFAASPQHF. Full variable domain (outside the CDR3, taken from reference TRBV2 and TRBJ1-5): EPEVTQTPSHQVTQMGQEVILRCVPISNHLYFYWYRQILGQKVEFLVSFYNNEISEKSEIFDDQFSVERPDGSNFTLKIRSTKLEDSAMYFCASSFAASPQHFGDGTRLSIL.

CDR3 sequence: CASGEIPGNTIYF. CDR3 nucleotides: TGTGCTAGTGGGGAGATACCTGGAAACACCATATATTTT. The rearrangement joins TRBV12-5 to TRBJ1-3; no firm D call. The V and J ends lost 6 bases and 2 bases respectively, with 8 bases between them. Germline CDR1 LGHNT, CDR2 FRNRAP. The CDR3 totals 13 residues.

This clone has only a few counts. The chain has TRBV5-1 and TRBJ1-3; D not certain. This CDR3 has 11 amino acids. Germline lookup yields CDR1 SGHRS and CDR2 YFSETQ. Trimming shortened V by 4 bases and J by 4 bases, and 3 bases separated the two germline ends. The CDR3 DNA reads TGCGCCAGCAGCGAGGGAAACACCATATATTTT. This gives the protein CASSEGNTIYF. Looking up the rest from reference TRBV5-1 and TRBJ1-3 gives the full variable domain: KAGVTQTPRYLIKTRGQQVTLSCSPISGHRSVSWYQQTPGQGLQFLFEYFSETQRNKGNFPGRFSGRQFSNSRSEMNVSTLELGDSALYLCASSEGNTIYFGEGSWLTVV.